These 4 T cell receptor beta chains came from one sample sequenced in a study of naive and memory T cell subsets. Study outcomes and limitations: A few larger clonotypes appeared in naive repertoires, especially CD8, possibly memory cells re-expressing CD45RA.

The beta constant-region primer was an equimolar mix of two oligonucleotides covering TRBC1 and TRBC2. Nested alpha and beta constant-region primers with the SP2 primer drove four PCR rounds on ligated cDNA. TCRdb reanalysed the UMI-ligation and nested PCR reads using MiXCR and keeps one entry per CDR3 protein. Of more than 95,000 distinct CDR3 sequences in the sample, roughly 15% were seen once. Their antigens remain unidentified. The material sequenced was naive CD8+ T cells from blood. Every receptor here comes from a human donor in good health.

This clonotype turned up a few times. V and J are TRBV27 and TRBJ2-7, with TRBD2 identical over 14 bases. The CDR3 runs 16 residues. Trimming cost V 7 bases and J 0 bases; bases outside gene matches: 5. Germline assignment: CDR1 MNHEY and CDR2 SMNVEV (reference sequence). DNA for the CDR3: TGTGCCAGCACCGGGACTAGCGGGGGAAGCTCCTACGAGCAGTACTTC. This gives the protein CASTGTSGGSSYEQYF.

The chain links TRBV7-9 to TRBJ2-3, with D possibly being TRBD2 (6 bases). V was pared by 1 base and J by 2 bases, with 16 bases between. CDR1 and CDR2 (germline): SEHNR, FQNEAQ (reference sequence). CDR3 length: 17 amino acids. The CDR3 loop reads CASSLVSGGETTDTQYF. The CDR3 nucleotides are TGTGCCAGCAGCTTAGTCTCCGGCGGGGAGACCACAGATACGCAGTATTTT.

This clonotype was counted at least ten times. This chain links TRBV11-2 with TRBJ2-7; the D is unclear. Germline-derived CDR1 and CDR2 are SGHAT and FQNNGV. The CDR3 consists of 14 residues. Trimming left V 5 bases short and J 2 bases short, with 13 bases between. The chain's CDR3 is CASSPPAGAYEQYF. Written as DNA, the CDR3 is TGTGCCAGCAGCCCGCCGGCCGGAGCCTACGAGCAGTACTTC.

The chain joins TRBV4-3 to TRBJ2-7, with 16 bases that match TRBD2. Germline values: CDR1 LGHNA, CDR2 YSLEER. The CDR3 totals 19 residues. V was clipped by 1 base and J by 3 bases; unmatched bases: 9. For the CDR3, the DNA is TGCGCCAGCAGCCAAGTTTGGGGACTAGCGGGAGGGCCGGGCTACGAGCAGTACTTC. It encodes CASSQVWGLAGGPGYEQYF.